This TCR beta chain was sequenced for a study of tumor-infiltrating lymphocytes in primary liver carcinoma. Study information: The patient group consisted of men and women aged 30 to 69 years. Staging placed the tumors at T1-T3 N0M0, and they measured roughly 4.2 to 10 cm across. Productive TCRbeta reads per sample were roughly 3.5 to 7.13 million, not differing by tissue.

TCR beta cDNA came from about 500 ng total RNA, primed with a constant-region primer. Libraries for TCR beta were built through three nested multiplex PCR rounds, which together made up a slightly modified ARM-PCR procedure. TRBV1-TRBV30 forward primers paired with a C-beta reverse primer drove the first two PCR rounds, about 9 cycles each. One entry per CDR3 protein, called by TCRdb with MiXCR from the multiplex PCR reads. The repertoire holds fewer than 85,000 distinct CDR3 sequences, with roughly 72% as singletons. This clonotype was found a few times. The target antigen is unknown. Trimming shortened V by 3 bases and J by 3 bases, and 12 bases separated the two germline ends. The V gene's germline CDR1 is SGHAT and CDR2 FQNNGV. The CDR3 sequence is 14 residues long. Unsorted bulk tissue, about 17-34 mg of it, served as the source for co-extraction of RNA and DNA. General observations from the study: When set against blood, tumors had a significantly higher top-250-clone fraction (p = 0.039).

The sample consisted of tumor-adjacent normal liver tissue. V usage is TRBV11-2 and J usage is TRBJ2-7; D ambiguous. This clonotype was sampled from a man in his forties or fifties with primary liver carcinoma and hepatitis B virus infection. The CDR3 here is CASSFVGLYYEQYF. The CDR3, as DNA: TGTGCCAGCAGCTTTGTAGGGTTGTACTACGAGCAGTACTTC.